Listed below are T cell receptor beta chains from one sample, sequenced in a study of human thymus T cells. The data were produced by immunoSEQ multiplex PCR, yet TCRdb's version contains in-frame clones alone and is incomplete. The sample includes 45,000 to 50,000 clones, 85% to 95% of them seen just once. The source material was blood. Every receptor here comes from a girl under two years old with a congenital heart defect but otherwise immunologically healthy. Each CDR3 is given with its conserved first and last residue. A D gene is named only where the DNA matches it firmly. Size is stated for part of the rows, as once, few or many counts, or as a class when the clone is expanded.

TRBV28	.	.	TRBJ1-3	TGTGCCAGCATGACAGTCCACTCTGGAAACACCATATATTTT	CASMTVHSGNTIYF
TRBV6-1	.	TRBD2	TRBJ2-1	TGTGCCAGCAGTGGAAATAGCGGGAGACCCTCCTACAATGAGCAGTTCTTC	CASSGNSGRPSYNEQFF
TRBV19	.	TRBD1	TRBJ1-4	TGTGCCAGTCAGGGCCCCCCGAGGACAGGAGAAAAACTGTTTTTT	CASQGPPRTGEKLFF
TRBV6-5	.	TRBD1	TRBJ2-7	TGTGCCAGCAGTTACCGGGGGACAGGGGCTCCCTACGAGCAGTACTTC	CASSYRGTGAPYEQYF
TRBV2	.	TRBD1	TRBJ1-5	TGTGCCAGCAGCCCGACAGGGAATCAGCCCCAGCATTTT	CASSPTGNQPQHF
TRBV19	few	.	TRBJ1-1	TGTGCCAGTACCTTGGCAGGGGTTAACACTGAAGCTTTCTTT	CASTLAGVNTEAFF
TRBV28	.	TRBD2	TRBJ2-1	TGTGCCAGCAGTTTAGAGGGACTAGGGGTTTTTGAGCAGTTCTTC	CASSLEGLGVFEQFF
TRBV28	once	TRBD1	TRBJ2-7	TGTGCCAGCAGGCCCAGGGGGCGCAGCTCCTACGAGCAGTACTTC	CASRPRGRSSYEQYF
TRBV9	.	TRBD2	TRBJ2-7	TGTGCCAGCAGCGCGGGACTAGCGGACTCCTACGAGCAGTACTTC	CASSAGLADSYEQYF
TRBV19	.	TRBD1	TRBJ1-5	TGTGCCAGTAGTATTTCGGTGACAGGGAGCAGCGGGCCCCAGCATTTT	CASSISVTGSSGPQHF
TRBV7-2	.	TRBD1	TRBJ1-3	TGTGCCAGCAGGCCTTTTATCTGGGACAGTTATTTCTCTGGAAACACCATATATTTT	CASRPFIWDSYFSGNTIYF
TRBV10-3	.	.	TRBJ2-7	TGTGCCATCAGTGAGCCCCCCACCTACGAGCAGTACTTC	CAISEPPTYEQYF
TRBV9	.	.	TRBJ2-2	TGTGCCAGCAGCGTAGACCCTAGAGTAACCGGGGAGCTGTTTTTT	CASSVDPRVTGELFF
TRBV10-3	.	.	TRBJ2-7	TGTGCCATCAGTGACAGGGCGGACGAGCAGTACTTC	CAISDRADEQYF
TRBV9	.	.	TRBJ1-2	TGTGCCAGCAGCGGGGGATGGGGGCCGGGAGCTAACTATGGCTACACCTTC	CASSGGWGPGANYGYTF
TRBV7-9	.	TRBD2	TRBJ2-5	TGTGCCAGCAGCTTAGCAGGCCCCACTAGCGGAATCCAAGAGACCCAGTACTTC	CASSLAGPTSGIQETQYF
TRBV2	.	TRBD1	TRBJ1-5	TGTGCCAGCAGTGTGCCAGGGGGTATCAATCAGCCCCAGCATTTT	CASSVPGGINQPQHF